Presented here are 6 T cell receptor beta chains from one specimen sequenced in a study of blood T cell repertoires in COVID-19. Sequenced by immunoSEQ multiplex PCR; TCRdb stores in-frame clones only, minus some. This table holds about 250,000 clones, almost 90% found once. Source material: peripheral blood. The origin of the receptors is a woman aged 55-70 years with COVID-19, enrolled during active disease.

The rearrangement uses TRBV10-3 and TRBJ1-1; 7 bases map to TRBD1. The CDR3 is 13 residues long. Losses at the gene ends were 10 bases for V and 5 bases for J; bases not matched to a gene: 10. The germline V gene encodes CDR1 ENHRY and CDR2 SYGVKD. The CDR3 protein is CATKGQLETEAFF. The CDR3 nucleotides read TGTGCCACCAAGGGACAGCTCGAAACTGAAGCTTTCTTT.

V usage is TRBV11-2 and J usage is TRBJ2-3, with D possibly TRBD2 on 6 matching bases. The ends were cut back, 3 bases at V and 0 bases at J, with 13 bases in the middle. The CDR3 loop spans 16 amino acids. Germline V lookup: CDR1 SGHAT, CDR2 FQNNGV. This CDR3 reads CASSLLGAGSTDTQYF. CDR3 bases: TGTGCCAGCAGCTTGCTCGGGGCGGGGAGCACAGATACGCAGTATTTT.

This chain uses TRBV5-6 with TRBJ2-5, with 8 positions matching TRBD2. Germline V gene data show CDR1 as SGHDT and CDR2 as YYEEEE. The CDR3 extends over 15 amino acids. V lost 4 bases, J lost 4 bases, and 9 bases stayed unmatched. CDR3 protein: CASSAGGGPGETQYF. The CDR3 coding sequence is TGTGCCAGCAGCGCCGGCGGGGGGCCCGGAGAGACCCAGTACTTC.

The rearrangement uses TRBV7-9 and TRBJ1-4; 7 positions agree with TRBD1. The CDR3 has 14 amino acids. Losses at the gene ends were 7 bases for V and 8 bases for J; bases not matched to a gene: 10. Per germline, CDR1 SEHNR and CDR2 FQNEAQ (reference sequence). The DNA of the CDR3 is TGTGCCAGCACAGGACAGGCTGGAGTCGAAAAACTGTTTTTT. Translating it yields CASTGQAGVEKLFF.

The V and J genes are TRBV30 and TRBJ2-2, with 7 nucleotides matching TRBD1. This CDR3 is 18 amino acids long. Germline V CDR1 and CDR2: GTSNPN, SVGIG (reference sequence). Germline trimming cut 1 base from V and 3 bases from J; bases unmatched to any gene: 14. CDR3 residues: CAWSERQGEFADTGELFF. The CDR3 DNA reads as TGTGCCTGGAGTGAGAGACAGGGAGAGTTTGCGGACACCGGGGAGCTGTTTTTT.

V usage is TRBV25-1 and J usage is TRBJ1-5; D may be TRBD1 (6 bases). Trimming removed 5 bases from V and 9 bases from J, with 17 bases in between. The germline V gene encodes CDR1 MGHDK and CDR2 SYGVNS. The CDR3 runs 14 residues. Written as DNA, the CDR3 is TGTGCCAGCAGTCCACAGGGACGGGGAACGCCCCAGCATTTT. This translates into CASSPQGRGTPQHF.